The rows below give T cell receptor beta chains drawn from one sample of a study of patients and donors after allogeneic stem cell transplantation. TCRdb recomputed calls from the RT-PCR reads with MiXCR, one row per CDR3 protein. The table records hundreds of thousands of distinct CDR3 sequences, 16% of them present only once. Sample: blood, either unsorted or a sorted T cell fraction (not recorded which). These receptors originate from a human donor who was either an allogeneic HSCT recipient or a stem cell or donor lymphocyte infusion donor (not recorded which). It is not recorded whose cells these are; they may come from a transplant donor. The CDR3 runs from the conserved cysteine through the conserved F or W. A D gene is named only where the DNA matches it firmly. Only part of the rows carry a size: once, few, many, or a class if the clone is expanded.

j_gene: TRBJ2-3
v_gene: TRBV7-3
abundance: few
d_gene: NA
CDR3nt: TGTGCCAGCAGCTTAAACCCGAAAAATCTCGATACGCAGTATTTT
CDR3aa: CASSLNPKNLDTQYF

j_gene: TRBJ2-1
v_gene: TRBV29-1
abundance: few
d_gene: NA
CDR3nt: TGCAGCGCTCGAACGTGGGCGGCTCACCTTTACAATGAGCAGTTCTTC
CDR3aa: CSARTWAAHLYNEQFF

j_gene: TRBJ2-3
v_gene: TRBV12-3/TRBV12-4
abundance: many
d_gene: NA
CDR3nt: TGTGCCAGCAGTTTTCGGGCAAGGACAGATACGCAGTATTTT
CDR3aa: CASSFRARTDTQYF

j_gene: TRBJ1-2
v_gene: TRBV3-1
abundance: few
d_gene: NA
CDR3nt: TGTGCCAGCAGCCAAGATTGGGCAGGCTATGGCTACACCTTC
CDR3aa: CASSQDWAGYGYTF

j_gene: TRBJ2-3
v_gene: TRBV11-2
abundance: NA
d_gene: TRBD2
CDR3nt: TGTGCCAGCATCGCGGGGGATGGCACAGATACGCAGTATTTT
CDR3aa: CASIAGDGTDTQYF

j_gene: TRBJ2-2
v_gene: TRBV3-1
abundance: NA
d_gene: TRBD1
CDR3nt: TGTGCCAGCAGCCAAGGACAGGGGGCGCGGTCCGGGGAGCTGTTTTTT
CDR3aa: CASSQGQGARSGELFF

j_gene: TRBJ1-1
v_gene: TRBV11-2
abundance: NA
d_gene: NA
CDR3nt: TGTGCCAGCAGCTTGTGGACAGCCCGAGAAGCTTTCTTT
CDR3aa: CASSLWTAREAFF

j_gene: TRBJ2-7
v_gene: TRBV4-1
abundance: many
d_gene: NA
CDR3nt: TGCGCCAGCAGCCAAGCGGGAGTTGAGTCCTACGAGCAGTACTTC
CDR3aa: CASSQAGVESYEQYF

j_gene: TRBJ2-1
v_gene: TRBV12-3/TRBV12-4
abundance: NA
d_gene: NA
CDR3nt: TGTGCCAGCAGTTTCGAACACAGTTACAATGAGCAGTTCTTC
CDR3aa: CASSFEHSYNEQFF

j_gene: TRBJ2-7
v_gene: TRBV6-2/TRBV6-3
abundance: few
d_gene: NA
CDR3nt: TGTGCCAGCAGTTCCCCCTACGGAGGGTACCAAAGAACCCTCTACGAGCAGTACTTC
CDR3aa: CASSSPYGGYQRTLYEQYF

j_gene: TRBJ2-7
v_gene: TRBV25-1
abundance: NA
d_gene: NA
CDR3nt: TGTGCCAGCAGAGCGAAAAACCTGGGACGAGTCGGGAGTTACGAGCAGTACTTC
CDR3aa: CASRAKNLGRVGSYEQYF

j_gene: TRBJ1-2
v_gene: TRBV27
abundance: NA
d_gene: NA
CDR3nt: TGTGCCAGCAGTATTGGCAACGGCTATGGCTACACCTTC
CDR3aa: CASSIGNGYGYTF

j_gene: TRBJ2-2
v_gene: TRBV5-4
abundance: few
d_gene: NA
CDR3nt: TGTGCCAGCAGCTTGTTTGGAACACCCAGGGGGGAGCTGTTTTTT
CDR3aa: CASSLFGTPRGELFF

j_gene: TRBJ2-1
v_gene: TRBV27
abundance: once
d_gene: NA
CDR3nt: TGTGCCAGCAACACAGACAGCCACGAGGGGCAGTTCTTC
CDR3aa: CASNTDSHEGQFF

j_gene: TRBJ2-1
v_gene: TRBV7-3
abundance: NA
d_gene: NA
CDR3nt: TGTGCCAGCAGCTCCCAACCTTACAATGAGCAGTTCTTC
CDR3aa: CASSSQPYNEQFF

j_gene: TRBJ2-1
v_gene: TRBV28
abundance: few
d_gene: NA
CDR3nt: TGTGCCAGCAGCTCCCGGGACATCTTTACCTACAATGAGCAGTTCTTC
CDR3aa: CASSSRDIFTYNEQFF

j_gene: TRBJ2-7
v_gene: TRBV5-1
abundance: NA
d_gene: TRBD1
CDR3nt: TGCGCCAGCAGCTTGGGACAGGGGAGAACCTACGAGCAGTACTTC
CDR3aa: CASSLGQGRTYEQYF

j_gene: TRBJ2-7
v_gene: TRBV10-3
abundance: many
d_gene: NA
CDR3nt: TGTGCCATCAGTGGCGGGGTCTACGAGCAGTACTTC
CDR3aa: CAISGGVYEQYF

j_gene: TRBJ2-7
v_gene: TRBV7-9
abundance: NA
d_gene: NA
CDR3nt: TGTGCCAGCAGCTTTCCCGTGGTCAAGAGGGAAGAGCAGTACTTC
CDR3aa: CASSFPVVKREEQYF

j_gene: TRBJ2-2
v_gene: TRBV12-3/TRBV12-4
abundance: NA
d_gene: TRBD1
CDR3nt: TGTGCCAGCAGTTTTACGAGGGGAGAGCGACAGGGGATCACCGGGGAGCTGTTTTTT
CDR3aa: CASSFTRGERQGITGELFF

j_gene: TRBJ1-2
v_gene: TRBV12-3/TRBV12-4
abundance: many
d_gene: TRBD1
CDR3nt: TGTGCCAGCAGTTGGGACAGGGAGCATGGCTACACCTTC
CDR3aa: CASSWDREHGYTF

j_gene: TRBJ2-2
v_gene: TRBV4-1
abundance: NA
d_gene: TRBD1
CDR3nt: TGCGCCAGCAGCCAATACGACCGGGACAGTGAGACCGGGGAGCTGTTTTTT
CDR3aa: CASSQYDRDSETGELFF

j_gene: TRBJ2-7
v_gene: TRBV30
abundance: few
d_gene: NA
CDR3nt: TGTGCCTGGAACGCTTTCCCGGGACGGGCCTACGAGCAGTACTTC
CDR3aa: CAWNAFPGRAYEQYF

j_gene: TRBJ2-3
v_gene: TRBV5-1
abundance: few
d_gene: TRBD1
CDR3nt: TGCGCCAGCAGCGGGGGACAGACTTCGGATACGCAGTATTTT
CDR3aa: CASSGGQTSDTQYF

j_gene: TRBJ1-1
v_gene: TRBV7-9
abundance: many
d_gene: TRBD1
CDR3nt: TGTGCCAGCAGCTCCATAGGACAGGTGATGAACACTGAAGCTTTCTTT
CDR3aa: CASSSIGQVMNTEAFF

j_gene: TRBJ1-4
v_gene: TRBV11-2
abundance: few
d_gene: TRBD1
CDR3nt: TGTGCCAGCTCGCGGGGACAGTCGGGTGAAAAACTGTTTTTT
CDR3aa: CASSRGQSGEKLFF

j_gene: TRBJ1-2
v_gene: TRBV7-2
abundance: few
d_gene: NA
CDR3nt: TGTGCCAGCAGCTTAGAGGGTCGGCGGGGGTATGGCTACACCTTC
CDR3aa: CASSLEGRRGYGYTF

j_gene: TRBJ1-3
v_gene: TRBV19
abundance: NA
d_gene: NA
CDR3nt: TGTGCCAGTAGTATCGGAGGGTTGGGAAACACCATATATTTT
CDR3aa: CASSIGGLGNTIYF

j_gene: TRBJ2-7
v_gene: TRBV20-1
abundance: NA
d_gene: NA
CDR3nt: TGCAGTGCTTGGGCAGTTGCTGTTGACAGGAACTACGAGCAGTACTTC
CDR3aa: CSAWAVAVDRNYEQYF

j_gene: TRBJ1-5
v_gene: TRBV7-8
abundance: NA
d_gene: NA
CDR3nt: TGTGCCAGCAGCTTAGCCTCCTACAGGTATAATCAGCCCCAGCATTTT
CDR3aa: CASSLASYRYNQPQHF

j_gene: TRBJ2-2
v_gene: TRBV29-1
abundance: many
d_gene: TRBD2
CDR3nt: TGCAGCGTTGAAATCCCGGCCAGCGGGAGGGCCAGGGGGGAGCTGTTTTTT
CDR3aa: CSVEIPASGRARGELFF

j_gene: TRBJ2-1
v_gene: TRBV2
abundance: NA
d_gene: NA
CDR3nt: TGTGCCAGCAGTGAAGTCTGGAACAATGAGCAGTTCTTC
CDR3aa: CASSEVWNNEQFF

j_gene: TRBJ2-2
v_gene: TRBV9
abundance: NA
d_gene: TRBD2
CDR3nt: TGTGCCAGCAGCCCCGGGCTAGCGGGGGGCCGCGACACCGGGGAGCTGTTTTTT
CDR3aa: CASSPGLAGGRDTGELFF

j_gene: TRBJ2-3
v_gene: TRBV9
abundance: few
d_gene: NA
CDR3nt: TGTGCCAGCAGCGTAGGTGGGGTGAATACGCAGTATTTT
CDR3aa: CASSVGGVNTQYF

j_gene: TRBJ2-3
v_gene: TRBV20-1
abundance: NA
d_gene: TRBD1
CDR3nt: TGCAGTGCCGGGGACAGTTTGGGCAGGAGGGATACGCAGTATTTT
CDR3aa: CSAGDSLGRRDTQYF

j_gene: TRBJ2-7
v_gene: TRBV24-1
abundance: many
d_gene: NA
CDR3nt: TGTGCCACCAGTGATTCTAGAAGGGGCGATAGCTACGAGCAGTACTTC
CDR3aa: CATSDSRRGDSYEQYF

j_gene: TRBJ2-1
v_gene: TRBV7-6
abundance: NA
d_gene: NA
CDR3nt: TGTGCCAGCAGCTTAGATTCTCGGTCCTACAATGAGCAGTTCTTC
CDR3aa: CASSLDSRSYNEQFF

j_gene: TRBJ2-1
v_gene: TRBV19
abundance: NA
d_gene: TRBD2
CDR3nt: TGTGCCAGTAGTTCCAGCGGGAGGGCCTACAATGAGCAGTTCTTC
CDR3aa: CASSSSGRAYNEQFF

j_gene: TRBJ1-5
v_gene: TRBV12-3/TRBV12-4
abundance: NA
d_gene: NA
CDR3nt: TGTGCCAGCACCACGCGGATTCTTGGCAATCAGCCCCAGCATTTT
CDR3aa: CASTTRILGNQPQHF

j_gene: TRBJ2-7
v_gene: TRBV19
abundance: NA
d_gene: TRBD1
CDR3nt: TGTGCCAGTAGTATCGGTTCGGGGGACAGGTCCTCCTACGAGCAGTACTTC
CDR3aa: CASSIGSGDRSSYEQYF

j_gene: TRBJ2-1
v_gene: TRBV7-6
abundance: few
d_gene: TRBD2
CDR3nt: TGTGCCAGCAGCTCCAGGCTAGCGGGAAGAGGTCAAGCCTACAATGAGCAGTTCTTC
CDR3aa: CASSSRLAGRGQAYNEQFF

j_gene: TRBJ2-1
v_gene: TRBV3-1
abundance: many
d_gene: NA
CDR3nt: TGTGCCAGCAGCCCAGGAATGCCGAGAGATGAGCAGTTCTTC
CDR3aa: CASSPGMPRDEQFF

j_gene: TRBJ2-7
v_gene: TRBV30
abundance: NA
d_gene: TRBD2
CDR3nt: TGTGCCTGGGGACTAGCGATCACCTACGAGCAGTACTTC
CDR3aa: CAWGLAITYEQYF

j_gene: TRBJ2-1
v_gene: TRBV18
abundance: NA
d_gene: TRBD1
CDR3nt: TGTGCCAGCTCACCGCCCGGGACAGGGGTCTGGAATGAGCAGTTCTTC
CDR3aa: CASSPPGTGVWNEQFF

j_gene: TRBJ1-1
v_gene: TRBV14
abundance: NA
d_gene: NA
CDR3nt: TGTGCCAGCAGCCAAGGTGGGGGTTGGAACACTGAAGCTTTCTTT
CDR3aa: CASSQGGGWNTEAFF

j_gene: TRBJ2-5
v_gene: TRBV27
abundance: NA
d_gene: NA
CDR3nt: TGTGCCAGCAGTGAGTCGAGAGAGACCCAGTACTTC
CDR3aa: CASSESRETQYF

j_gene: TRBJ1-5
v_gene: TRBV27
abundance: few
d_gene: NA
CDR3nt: TGTGCCAGCAGTTTTCGTACTGACAATCAGCCCCAGCATTTT
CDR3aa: CASSFRTDNQPQHF

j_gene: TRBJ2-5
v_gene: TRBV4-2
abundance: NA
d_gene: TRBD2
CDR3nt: TGTGCCAGCAGCCCTTGGGGGGGGGGAGAGACCCAGTACTTC
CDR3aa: CASSPWGGGETQYF

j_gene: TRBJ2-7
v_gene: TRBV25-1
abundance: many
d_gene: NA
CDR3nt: TGTGCCAGCAGTCGGACAGCCTCCTACGAGCAGTACTTC
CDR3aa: CASSRTASYEQYF

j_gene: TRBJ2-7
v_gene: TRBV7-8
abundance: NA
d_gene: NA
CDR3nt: TGTGCCAGCAGCTTAGAGGGGGGGACCGAGCAGTACTTC
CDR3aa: CASSLEGGTEQYF

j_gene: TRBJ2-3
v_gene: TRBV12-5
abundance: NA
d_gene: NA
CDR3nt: TGTGCTAGTGGCCTCGGACAGACTGGCACAGATACGCAGTATTTT
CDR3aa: CASGLGQTGTDTQYF

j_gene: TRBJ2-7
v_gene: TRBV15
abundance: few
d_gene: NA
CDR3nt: TGTGCTATAGGGGGGGCCTCCTCCTACGAGCAGTACTTC
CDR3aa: CAIGGASSYEQYF

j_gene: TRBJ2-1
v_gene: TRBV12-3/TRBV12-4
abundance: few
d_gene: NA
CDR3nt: TGTGCCAGCAGTTCTTACAGCGGGTCAATCCTTTACAATGAGCAGTTCTTC
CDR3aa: CASSSYSGSILYNEQFF

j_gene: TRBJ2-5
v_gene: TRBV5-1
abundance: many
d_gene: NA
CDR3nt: TGCGCCAGCAGCTCGGGAACCTCCGAGACCCAGTACTTC
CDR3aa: CASSSGTSETQYF

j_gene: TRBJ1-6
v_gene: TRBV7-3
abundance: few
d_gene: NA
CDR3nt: TGTGCCAGCAGCTCGTGGTCGAATTCACCCCTCCACTTT
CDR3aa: CASSSWSNSPLHF

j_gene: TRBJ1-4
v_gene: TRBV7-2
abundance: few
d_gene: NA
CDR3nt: TGTGCCAGCAGCTACAGTATGCTTGGGGAAAAACTGTTTTTT
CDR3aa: CASSYSMLGEKLFF